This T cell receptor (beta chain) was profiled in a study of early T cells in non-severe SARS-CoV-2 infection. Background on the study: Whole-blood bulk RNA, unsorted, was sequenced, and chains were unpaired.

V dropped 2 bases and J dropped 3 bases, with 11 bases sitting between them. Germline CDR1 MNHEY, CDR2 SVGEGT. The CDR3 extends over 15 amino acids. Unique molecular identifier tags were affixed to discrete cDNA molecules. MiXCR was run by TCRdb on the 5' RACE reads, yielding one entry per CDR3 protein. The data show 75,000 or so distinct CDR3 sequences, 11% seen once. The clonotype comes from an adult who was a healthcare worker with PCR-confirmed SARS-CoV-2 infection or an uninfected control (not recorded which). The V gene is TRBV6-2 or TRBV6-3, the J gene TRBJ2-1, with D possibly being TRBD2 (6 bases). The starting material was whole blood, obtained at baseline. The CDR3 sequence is CASSYRAGSYNEQFF. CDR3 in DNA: TGTGCCAGCAGTTACCGGGCGGGAAGCTACAATGAGCAGTTCTTC.